The 26 T cell receptor beta chains below were found in one sample sequenced in a study of identical twins. In TCRdb, the 5' RACE reads were re-called with MiXCR into one record per CDR3 protein. This repertoire shows roughly 630,000 distinct CDR3 sequences, 7.1% found once; its top ten account for roughly 1.5%. The sample was also reused in another study, on yellow fever vaccine responses in identical twins.

Sequencing was performed on PBMCs. Receptors originate from a woman younger than 35 in good health.

This clonotype was seen ten or more times. The chain has TRBV2 and TRBJ2-3, with 9 bases fitting TRBD2. The CDR3 runs 16 residues. In germline, CDR1 is SNHLY, CDR2 FYNNEI. V gave up 6 bases and J gave up 0 bases; unmatched junction bases: 7. The CDR3 DNA sequence: TGTGCCAGCAGGGGGCTAGCGGGGATTAGCACAGATACGCAGTATTTT. Translated: CASRGLAGISTDTQYF.

There are many counts of this clonotype. The chain is built from TRBV7-9 and TRBJ2-7; D unresolved. The V gene's germline CDR1 is SEHNR and CDR2 FQNEAQ (reference sequence). Trimming took 2 bases from V and 6 from J, leaving 11 bases between them. This CDR3 has 13 amino acids. CDR3 amino acids: CASSLTSIPEQYF. CDR3 nucleotides: TGTGCCAGCAGCTTAACGTCCATTCCCGAGCAGTACTTC.

This clonotype was counted many times. V usage is TRBV28 and J usage is TRBJ1-2, with a possible D match to TRBD1 (5 bases). The CDR3 sequence is 12 residues long. The ends were cut back, 8 bases at V and 8 bases at J, with 15 bases in the middle. Germline V CDR1 and CDR2: MDHEN, SYDVKM. The CDR3 is CASRTGAGGYTF. The CDR3 nucleotides read TGTGCCAGCCGGACGGGAGCAGGGGGCTACACCTTC.

This clonotype showed up many times. The J gene is TRBJ2-1, the V gene TRBV12-3 or TRBV12-4, with a weak D call TRBD1 (5 bases). This CDR3 region has 14 residues. Trimming pared 5 bases from V and 8 bases from J, leaving 16 bases between. The CDR3 here is CASSQARVGYEQFF. CDR3 DNA sequence: TGTGCCAGCAGTCAAGCCAGGGTGGGCTATGAGCAGTTCTTC.

The genes are TRBV12-3 or TRBV12-4 and TRBJ2-5; 12 nucleotides line up with TRBD2. V trimming: 4 bases; J trimming: 4 bases; junction bases outside the gene matches: 16. The CDR3 runs to 19 residues. CDR3 DNA sequence: TGTGCCAGCAGTTCCCTAGCGGGGGGGCCTAGTTTGATCAGAGAGACCCAGTACTTC. Its protein is CASSSLAGGPSLIRETQYF.

Only a few counts were recorded for this clonotype. V gene TRBV12-3 or TRBV12-4 combines with J gene TRBJ2-6, with TRBD1 matching over 7 bases. The CDR3 consists of 15 residues. V lost 7 bases, J lost 0 bases, and 3 bases stayed unmatched. The chain's CDR3 is CASTKGASGANVLTF. The CDR3 coding sequence is TGTGCCAGCACCAAGGGGGCCTCTGGGGCCAACGTCCTGACTTTC.

This clonotype was found a few times. This CDR3 is CASYEIGAASDTQYF. In nucleotides, the CDR3 is TGTGCCAGCTACGAAATCGGGGCAGCTTCAGATACGCAGTATTTT. The genes are TRBV18 and TRBJ2-3; D is possibly TRBD1 or TRBD2 (5 bases each). Deletions cut 7 bases from V and 4 bases from J, with 18 bases between. Germline assignment: CDR1 KGHSH and CDR2 LQKENI. The length of the CDR3 is 15 residues.

The table lists this clonotype with many counts. This chain joins TRBV3-1 and TRBJ1-4; D gene uncertain. The V gene's germline CDR1 is LGHDT and CDR2 YNNKEL (reference sequence). This CDR3 comprises 16 residues. The germline V and J ends were trimmed by 2 bases and 1 base, with 11 bases remaining between them. CDR3 sequence: CASSQSDAGTNEKLFF. The CDR3, as DNA: TGTGCCAGCAGCCAATCGGATGCGGGAACTAATGAAAAACTGTTTTTT.

The chain employs TRBV7-3 and TRBJ2-6; D not resolved. The CDR3 totals 15 residues. V lost 4 bases to trimming and J lost 0 bases, with 7 bases between them. The germline CDR1 and CDR2 sequences are SGHTA and FQGTGA. CDR3 nucleotides: TGTGCCAGCAGCTCGGCCCCCTCTGGGGCCAACGTCCTGACTTTC. Translation gives CASSSAPSGANVLTF.

In its sample, this clonotype was seen many times. The J gene is TRBJ2-3, the V gene TRBV5-1; 11 bases align to TRBD2. CDR3 length equals 16 residues. J gave up 2 bases and V 3 bases, and 5 bases lay outside the gene matches. CDR1 and CDR2 from the germline V gene are SGHRS and YFSETQ. The CDR3 DNA sequence: TGCGCCAGCAGCTACGGACTAGCGGGTGCCACAGATACGCAGTATTTT. Encoded protein: CASSYGLAGATDTQYF.

In this sample, this clonotype turned up a few times. At one end, the junction sequence differs from germline, possibly due to a read error. V is TRBV20-1 and J is TRBJ2-5; D is undetermined. This CDR3 has 12 residues. CDR1 and CDR2 (germline): DFQATT, SNEGSKA (reference sequence). For the CDR3, the DNA is TGCAGTGCGAGAGCAGCGCGGGAGACCCAGTACTTC. Translated: CSARAARETQYF.

This clonotype was picked up a small number of times. The CDR3 spells CASSFLTPNEQFF. Here the CDR3 DNA reads TGTGCCAGCAGTTTTCTGACACCCAATGAGCAGTTCTTC. This chain links TRBV28 with TRBJ2-1; D not certain. The CDR3 length is 13 residues. Germline-derived CDR1 and CDR2 are MDHEN and SYDVKM. Trimming stripped 3 bases from V and 6 bases from J, with 9 bases between.

In this sample, this clonotype turned up many times. J is TRBJ2-7 and V is TRBV12-3 or TRBV12-4; 8 bases line up with TRBD2. CDR3 length: 14 residues. V shed 6 bases and J 2 bases; nucleotides not matched to a gene: 6. This CDR3 reads CASREREPPYEQYF. The CDR3 DNA reads TGTGCCAGCAGGGAGCGGGAGCCACCCTACGAGCAGTACTTC.

This clonotype was seen many times. V and J are TRBV3-1 and TRBJ1-5; D is uncertain. V lost 1 base and J lost 7, with 8 bases in between. CDR3 length: 13 amino acids. Germline CDR1 and CDR2: LGHDT and YNNKEL (reference sequence). As DNA, the CDR3 is TGTGCCAGCAGCCAAGTTCCATCCCAGCCCCAGCATTTT. Protein: CASSQVPSQPQHF.

For this clonotype: The germline gene is not matched at one end of the junction; a read error may be the cause. The DNA for the CDR3 is TGCTGTGCTAGAGATATTAGGTCCGACAGGGGCGGCACCGGGGAGCTGTTTTTT. Protein: CCARDIRSDRGGTGELFF. The V call is TRBV20-1, the J call TRBJ2-2; 8 bases map to TRBD1. This CDR3 has 18 residues. The germline V gene encodes CDR1 DFQATT and CDR2 SNEGSKA (reference sequence).

The chain combines TRBV4-1 with TRBJ2-2; D not resolved. Germline CDR1 MGHRA, CDR2 YSYEKL. The CDR3 covers 16 residues. V was pared by 0 bases and J by 9 bases, with 17 bases between. DNA for the CDR3: TGCGCCAGCAGCCAAGATGAGCAGGCTTACGTCCGGGAGCTGTTTTTT. Encoded protein: CASSQDEQAYVRELFF.

This sequence joins TRBV2 and TRBJ2-3, with 7 bases that match TRBD2. V was clipped by 0 bases and J by 6 bases; unmatched bases: 6. Germline CDR1 reads SNHLY; CDR2 reads FYNNEI. CDR3 length equals 15 residues. CDR3 sequence (DNA): TGTGCCAGCAGTGAAGCGGGAGGGGTTCAGGATACGCAGTATTTT. As protein: CASSEAGGVQDTQYF.

The sample holds many counts of this clonotype. The rearrangement links TRBV10-3 to TRBJ2-7, with 9 bases matching TRBD2. V shed 3 bases and J 2 bases; nucleotides not matched to a gene: 5. This CDR3 has 15 amino acids. The germline V gene encodes CDR1 ENHRY and CDR2 SYGVKD. The CDR3 loop is CAISEALAGAYEQYF. CDR3 coding DNA: TGTGCCATCAGTGAAGCATTAGCGGGGGCCTACGAGCAGTACTTC.

The table lists this clonotype with a few counts. V is TRBV7-8 and J is TRBJ2-7; D is ambiguous. The germline V gene has CDR1 SGHVS and CDR2 FQNEAQ. Trimming stripped 4 bases from V and 2 bases from J, with 15 bases between. This CDR3 is 15 amino acids long. This CDR3 is CASSSVGRHPYEQYF. CDR3 bases: TGTGCCAGCAGCTCCGTGGGTCGGCACCCCTACGAGCAGTACTTC.

The chain joins TRBV5-1 to TRBJ2-7; 8 bases agree with TRBD2. The junction had 6 bases not matched to a gene; V was cut back by 5 bases and J by 5 bases. This CDR3 contains 13 residues. Germline V lookup: CDR1 SGHRS, CDR2 YFSETQ. CDR3 DNA: TGCGCCAGCAGGTTTAGCGGGGACAACGAGCAGTACTTC. Its protein product is CASRFSGDNEQYF.

This clonotype was seen ten or more times. The V call is TRBV28, the J call TRBJ2-4; TRBD2 agrees at 7 bases. The CDR3 runs to 14 residues. From germline, CDR1 is MDHEN and CDR2 SYDVKM. J gave up 8 bases and V 4 bases, and 8 bases lay outside the gene matches. The CDR3 loop reads CASSSEWGGDIQYF. In DNA form, the CDR3 reads TGTGCCAGCAGTTCCGAGTGGGGGGGGGACATTCAGTACTTC.

Many counts were recorded for this clonotype. The V gene is TRBV5-1, the J gene TRBJ2-1; 9 nucleotides agree with TRBD2. CDR3 length: 16 residues. J was trimmed by 4 bases and V by 0 bases; bases with no gene match: 5. The germline CDR1 and CDR2 sequences are SGHRS and YFSETQ. This CDR3 reads CASSLEGTSSYNEQFF. The DNA for the CDR3 is TGCGCCAGCAGCTTGGAGGGGACTAGCAGTTACAATGAGCAGTTCTTC.

V is TRBV5-8 and J is TRBJ2-7; D is perhaps TRBD1 or TRBD2 (5 bases each). Germline values: CDR1 SGHTS, CDR2 YDEGEE. The CDR3 runs to 16 residues. V lost 4 bases and J 4 bases, leaving 21 bases between the germline ends. The CDR3 region is CASSPGVRGPSYEQYV. The CDR3 coding sequence is TGTGCCAGCAGCCCCGGTGTCCGGGGCCCATCATACGAGCAGTACGTC.

This clonotype occurred a few times. This chain uses TRBV7-9 with TRBJ1-1; TRBD1 aligns across 10 bases. V lost 2 bases to trimming and J lost 5 bases; unmatched junction nucleotides: 11. The CDR3 is 17 residues long. The germline V gene encodes CDR1 SEHNR and CDR2 FQNEAQ (reference sequence). The CDR3 region has the DNA TGTGCCAGCAGCTTAAACGTTCTAGGGACAGGGGTAACTGAAGCTTTCTTT. Translation gives CASSLNVLGTGVTEAFF.

This clonotype was seen more than once but under ten times. J is TRBJ2-7 and V is TRBV28; possibly TRBD1 for D (5 bases). The V and J ends lost 4 bases and 6 bases respectively, with 10 bases between them. The CDR3 has 12 amino acids. Germline V CDR1 and CDR2: MDHEN, SYDVKM. The CDR3 region is CASSSRVREQYF. The DNA for the CDR3 is TGTGCCAGCAGTTCCAGGGTGCGCGAGCAGTACTTC.

This clonotype was detected ten times or more. V is TRBV20-1 and J is TRBJ1-2, with TRBD1 matching 7 bases. V lost 6 bases to trimming and J lost 1 base; unmatched junction nucleotides: 5. The germline CDR1 and CDR2 sequences are DFQATT and SNEGSKA (reference sequence). The CDR3 has 13 amino acids. The CDR3 protein is CSAAPGGNYGYTF. For the CDR3, the DNA is TGCAGTGCCGCCCCAGGGGGTAACTATGGCTACACCTTC.